These 28 T cell receptor beta chains were all obtained from the same sample, sequenced in a study of metastatic and nonmetastatic thyroid tumors. TCRdb re-called the PCR reads via MiXCR. This sample carries fewer than 25,000 clones, 31% of them seen once, and the ten largest clones take around an eighth. Thyroid surgery took place with no prior treatment in any patient. Specimen: blood. These receptors were collected from a female donor with papillary thyroid cancer or a benign thyroid nodule (not recorded which). Some clones in this sample may be carry-over from other donors' samples.

This clone has at least ten counts. The chain carries TRBV20-1 and TRBJ1-1; D uncertain. The V and J ends lost 3 bases and 4 bases respectively, with 21 bases between them. This CDR3 comprises 16 residues. Germline CDR1 and CDR2: DFQATT and SNEGSKA (reference sequence). The CDR3 protein is CSASRVHEEWFTEAFF. CDR3 DNA sequence: TGCAGTGCTAGTAGAGTACACGAGGAGTGGTTCACTGAAGCTTTCTTT.

V is TRBV20-1 and J is TRBJ1-4; D is unclear. Per germline, CDR1 DFQATT and CDR2 SNEGSKA (reference sequence). V lost 2 bases and J 6 bases, leaving 10 bases between the germline ends. There are 13 residues in the CDR3. In DNA, the CDR3 is TGCAGTGCTAGATCCTTGGAGGATGAAAAACTGTTTTTT. Translated, it gives CSARSLEDEKLFF.

This chain links TRBV30 with TRBJ1-5; possibly TRBD1 for D (6 bases). The V and J ends lost 8 bases and 7 bases respectively, with 18 bases between them. Looked up from germline, CDR1 is GTSNPN and CDR2 is SVGIG (reference sequence). This CDR3 region has 13 residues. CDR3 coding DNA: TGTGCCGCCGAACAGGGATTTGGACAGCCCCAGCATTTT. This codes for CAAEQGFGQPQHF.

This clone is medium-sized within its sample. The chain links TRBV10-1 to TRBJ1-2, with 8 bases fitting TRBD1. CDR3 size: 12 residues. V dropped 0 bases and J dropped 12; count of bases not matched to a gene: 3. Germline loops: CDR1 WNHNN, CDR2 SYGVQD (reference sequence). DNA of the CDR3: TGCGCCAGCAGTGAGTCCAGGGGGCGAGACACCTTC. This gives the protein CASSESRGRDTF.

This chain connects TRBV4-2 to TRBJ2-2, with no clear D. CDR1 is LGHNA, CDR2 YNFKEQ, per germline. The CDR3 contains 14 residues. The V and J ends lost 0 bases and 6 bases respectively, with 8 bases between them. The CDR3 here is CASSQDDFPGELFF. In DNA form, the CDR3 reads TGTGCCAGCAGCCAAGACGATTTCCCCGGGGAGCTGTTTTTT.

This clone was observed many times. The chain combines TRBV24-1 with TRBJ2-1; no reliable D call. Germline CDR1 is KGHDR and CDR2 is SFDVKD. Trimming removed 4 bases at V and 9 bases at J, with 12 bases between. The CDR3 contains 13 residues. CDR3 in amino acids: CATSETRLGEQFF. The CDR3 DNA sequence: TGTGCCACCAGTGAAACCCGACTGGGTGAGCAGTTCTTC.

This clone has more than one count but fewer than ten. The rearrangement links TRBV28 to TRBJ2-2; 7 nucleotides align to TRBD2. Germline trimming cut 3 bases from V and 4 bases from J; bases unmatched to any gene: 11. Germline loops: CDR1 MDHEN, CDR2 SYDVKM. CDR3 length: 17 amino acids. The CDR3 reads CASSLGRREGITGELFF. The DNA for the CDR3 is TGTGCCAGCAGTTTGGGACGGAGGGAGGGTATCACCGGGGAGCTGTTTTTT.

The chain uses TRBV20-1 and TRBJ2-7; TRBD1 matches 9 bases. The junction had 6 bases not matched to a gene; V was cut back by 6 bases and J by 0 bases. Germline-derived CDR1 and CDR2 are DFQATT and SNEGSKA (reference sequence). The length of the CDR3 is 14 residues. CDR3 loop: CSAGDRAVSYEQYF. CDR3 bases: TGCAGTGCGGGGGACAGGGCGGTCTCCTACGAGCAGTACTTC.

The V gene is TRBV24-1, the J gene TRBJ2-5; D possibly corresponds to TRBD1 (6 bases). Trimming took off 4 bases at V and 2 bases at J, with 13 bases between the two ends. The length of the CDR3 is 15 residues. Germline V gives CDR1 KGHDR, CDR2 SFDVKD. The CDR3 loop is CATSEPGVSQETQYF. In DNA, the CDR3 is TGTGCCACCAGTGAACCAGGGGTTAGTCAAGAGACCCAGTACTTC.

By share of the sample, this clone is medium-sized (0.01 to 0.1%). This chain uses TRBV20-1 with TRBJ2-3; either TRBD1 or TRBD2 may supply D (5 bases each). Germline CDR1 reads DFQATT; CDR2 reads SNEGSKA (reference sequence). CDR3 length: 15 residues. V shed 0 bases and J shed 3 bases, with 13 bases lying between them. CDR3 sequence (DNA): TGCAGTGCTAGAGATGGTAGCGCAGGGACAGATACGCAGTATTTT. Translation gives CSARDGSAGTDTQYF.

This clone was seen many times. This chain uses TRBV30 with TRBJ1-1; D gene uncertain. From germline, CDR1 is GTSNPN and CDR2 SVGIG (reference sequence). V lost 2 bases and J lost 1, with 5 bases in between. This CDR3 region has 12 residues. CDR3 nucleotide sequence: TGTGCCTGGAGTCTAGGGAACACTGAAGCTTTCTTT. Its translation: CAWSLGNTEAFF.

The chain couples TRBV4-2 to TRBJ2-3; 9 bases map to TRBD2. V dropped 1 base and J dropped 2; count of bases not matched to a gene: 10. This CDR3 region has 18 residues. The V gene's germline CDR1 is LGHNA and CDR2 YNFKEQ. CDR3 loop: CASSQGRGAGGDTDTQYF. In nucleotides, the CDR3 is TGTGCCAGCAGCCAAGGAAGGGGCGCGGGAGGGGACACAGATACGCAGTATTTT.

The J gene is TRBJ1-3, the V gene TRBV20-1; D remains ambiguous. The CDR3 extends over 13 amino acids. Between the trimmed V and J ends, which lost 0 bases and 6 bases, there was a span of 9 bases. CDR1 is DFQATT and CDR2 is SNEGSKA in the germline V gene (reference sequence). The CDR3 nucleotides are TGCAGTGCTAGAGATATCCCAACAAACACCATATATTTT. This gives the protein CSARDIPTNTIYF.

By sample fraction, this clone is medium-sized. This chain joins TRBV4-2 and TRBJ2-7; 8 bases match TRBD2. Germline V CDR1 and CDR2: LGHNA, YNFKEQ. After removal of 2 bases from V and 6 bases from J, the junction contained 9 bases not matched to a gene. The CDR3 runs to 15 residues. The CDR3 region is CASSQSTGGVSEQYF. The CDR3 DNA is TGTGCCAGCAGCCAATCCACCGGGGGGGTCAGCGAGCAGTACTTC.

The chain uses TRBV20-1 and TRBJ2-7; TRBD1 aligns across 8 bases. The CDR3 covers 13 residues. Germline lookup yields CDR1 DFQATT and CDR2 SNEGSKA (reference sequence). V trimming: 6 bases; J trimming: 7 bases; junction bases outside the gene matches: 11. The CDR3: CSALATGADEQYF. CDR3 sequence (DNA): TGCAGTGCCCTTGCGACAGGGGCAGATGAGCAGTACTTC.

This clone was recorded once. The V gene is TRBV18, the J gene TRBJ1-1; 8 bases align to TRBD1. The trim removed 2 bases at V and 5 bases at J, leaving 10 bases unmatched. Germline V gene data show CDR1 as KGHSH and CDR2 as LQKENI. The CDR3 covers 16 residues. The CDR3 loop is CASSPELQGAGTEAFF. The CDR3 DNA is TGTGCCAGCTCACCAGAACTCCAGGGGGCTGGGACTGAAGCTTTCTTT. The full variable domain, in which reference TRBV18 and TRBJ1-1 provide the parts outside the CDR3, is NAGVMQNPRHLVRRRGQEARLRCSPMKGHSHVYWYRQLPEEGLKFMVYLQKENIIDESGMPKERFSAEFPKEGPSILRIQQVVRGDSAAYFCASSPELQGAGTEAFFGQGTRLTVV.

The rearrangement joins TRBV6-1 to TRBJ2-7; the D gene is possibly TRBD1 (5 bases). Germline V gene sequence: CDR1 MNHNS, CDR2 SASEGT. This CDR3 spans 14 amino acids. Trimming stripped 6 bases from V and 2 bases from J, with 14 bases between. CDR3: CASSFPDIPYEQYF. The CDR3 DNA follows: TGTGCCAGCAGCTTTCCGGACATTCCCTACGAGCAGTACTTC.

This rearrangement joins TRBV30 to TRBJ1-2; D not certain. V shed 0 bases and J shed 5 bases, with 10 bases lying between them. CDR1 is GTSNPN and CDR2 is SVGIG in the germline V gene (reference sequence). The CDR3 spans 13 residues. The CDR3 coding sequence is TGTGCCTGGAGTGTAATGCGGGGATATGGCTACACCTTC. It translates to CAWSVMRGYGYTF.

CDR3: CSARDLSDNQPQHF. The CDR3 DNA reads as TGCAGTGCTAGAGATCTATCCGATAATCAGCCCCAGCATTTT. The chain carries TRBV20-1 and TRBJ1-5, with no clear D. The V gene lost 0 bases and the J gene lost 4 bases, with 10 bases spanning the gap. This CDR3 spans 14 amino acids. Germline loops: CDR1 DFQATT, CDR2 SNEGSKA (reference sequence).

In this sample, this clone turned up a few times. The chain carries TRBV29-1 and TRBJ2-7; possibly TRBD1 for D (5 bases). The CDR3 contains 13 residues. CDR1 SQVTM and CDR2 ANQGSEA come from the germline V gene. Between the trimmed V and J ends, which lost 4 bases and 2 bases, there was a span of 12 bases. The CDR3 DNA follows: TGCAGCGTTGGGGGCCTGTGGGCCTACGAGCAGTACTTC. Encoded protein: CSVGGLWAYEQYF.

This clone is medium-sized (0.01 to 0.1%). The rearrangement uses TRBV6-1 and TRBJ2-3; 11 bases are shared with TRBD2. J gave up 4 bases and V 4 bases, and 4 bases lay outside the gene matches. The CDR3 spans 15 residues. The V gene's germline CDR1 is MNHNS and CDR2 SASEGT. The CDR3 here is CASSGSGGASDTQYF. Here the CDR3 DNA reads TGTGCCAGCAGTGGTAGCGGGGGGGCCTCAGATACGCAGTATTTT.

To note about this clone: Its ends do not fully match the called genes, so a read error is possible. V and J are TRBV11-3 and TRBJ2-1; D gene ambiguous. The length of the CDR3 is 14 residues. Germline-derived CDR1 and CDR2 are SGHNT and YENEEA. The CDR3 coding sequence is TGTGCCATCAGCTCAAACATGCGGTCCGGTGAGCAGTTCTTC. Protein sequence: CAISSNMRSGEQFF.

The chain links TRBV7-2 to TRBJ2-3; TRBD2 matches 8 bases. Per the germline V gene, CDR1 is SGHTA and CDR2 is FQGNSA. With V trimmed by 8 bases and J by 2 bases, 6 bases remained unmatched. This CDR3 is built from 14 residues. CDR3 DNA sequence: TGTGCCAGCGGTAAAGCGGGGGTCACAGATACGCAGTATTTT. Translated, it gives CASGKAGVTDTQYF.

The V and J genes are TRBV7-6 and TRBJ2-1; D unresolved. The CDR3 length is 15 residues. V lost 1 base to trimming and J lost 0 bases, with 7 bases between them. From germline, CDR1 is SGHVS and CDR2 FNYEAQ. CDR3 protein: CASSLEGNSYNEQFF. DNA for the CDR3: TGTGCCAGCAGCTTAGAGGGTAACTCCTACAATGAGCAGTTCTTC.

This chain uses TRBV30 with TRBJ2-2; weak D call: TRBD2 (6 bases). The CDR3 has 14 amino acids. Germline CDR1 reads GTSNPN; CDR2 reads SVGIG (reference sequence). Trimming left V 5 bases short and J 3 bases short, with 13 bases between. The CDR3 sequence: CAWGWGLYTGELFF. The CDR3 nucleotides are TGTGCCTGGGGGTGGGGACTTTACACCGGGGAGCTGTTTTTT.

The sample holds many counts of this clone. V and J are TRBV5-6 and TRBJ1-1; D is unresolved. CDR1 is SGHDT and CDR2 is YYEEEE in the germline V gene. The CDR3 contains 12 residues. V was pared by 0 bases and J by 8 bases, with 8 bases between. CDR3 sequence: CASSLGSTEAFF. CDR3 DNA: TGTGCCAGCAGCTTGGGGTCAACGGAAGCTTTCTTT.

This clone occurred many times. The chain combines TRBV28 with TRBJ1-3; D is possibly TRBD1 (5 bases). Between the trimmed V and J ends, which lost 2 bases and 1 base, there was a span of 12 bases. The CDR3 consists of 16 residues. The germline CDR1 and CDR2 sequences are MDHEN and SYDVKM. The CDR3 sequence is CASSLQGGWSGNTIYF. CDR3 coding DNA: TGTGCCAGCAGTTTACAGGGAGGGTGGTCTGGAAACACCATATATTTT.

As regards this clone: A read error may explain this, as a much larger clone is one base away. The rearrangement links TRBV30 to TRBJ2-1, with 10 bases identical to TRBD1. The CDR3 consists of 14 residues. CDR1 and CDR2 (germline): GTSNPN, SVGIG (reference sequence). V was pared by 2 bases and J by 6 bases, with 4 bases of the junction left unmatched. In DNA form, the CDR3 reads TGTGCCTGGAGTTACCGGACAGGGGGCAATGAGCAGTTCTTC. Its protein product is CAWSYRTGGNEQFF. The full variable domain, rest sourced from reference TRBV30 and TRBJ2-1, is SQTIHQWPATLVQPVGSPLSLECTVEGTSNPNLYWYRQAAGRGLQLLFYSVGIGQISSEVPQNLSASRPQDRQFILSSKKLLLSDSGFYLCAWSYRTGGNEQFFGPGTRLTVL.